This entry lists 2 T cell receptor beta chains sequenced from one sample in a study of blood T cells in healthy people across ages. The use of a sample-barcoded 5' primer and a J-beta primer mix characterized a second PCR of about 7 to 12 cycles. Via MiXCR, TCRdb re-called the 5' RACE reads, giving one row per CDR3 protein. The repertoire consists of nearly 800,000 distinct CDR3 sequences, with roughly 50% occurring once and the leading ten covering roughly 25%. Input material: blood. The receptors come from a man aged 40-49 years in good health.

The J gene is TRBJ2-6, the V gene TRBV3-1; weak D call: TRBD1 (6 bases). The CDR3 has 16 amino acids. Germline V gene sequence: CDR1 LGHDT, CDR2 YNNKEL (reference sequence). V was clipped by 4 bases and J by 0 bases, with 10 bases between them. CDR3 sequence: CASSRQAFSGANVLTF. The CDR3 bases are TGTGCCAGCAGCCGACAGGCGTTCTCTGGGGCCAACGTCCTGACTTTC.

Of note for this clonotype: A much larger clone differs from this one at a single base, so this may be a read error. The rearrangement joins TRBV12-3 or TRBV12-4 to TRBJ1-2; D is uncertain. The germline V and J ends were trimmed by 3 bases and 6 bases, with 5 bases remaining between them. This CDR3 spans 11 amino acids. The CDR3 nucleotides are TGTGCCAGCAGTTTCTTCAATGGCTACACCTTC. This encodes CASSFFNGYTF.